This T cell receptor beta chain was recovered during a study of blood T cell repertoires in COVID-19. Whole-study context: Samples taken during acute and convalescent COVID-19 were collected in the United States, Italy and Spain.

Some clones are missing from TCRdb's copy, which holds only in-frame ones; the method was immunoSEQ multiplex PCR. This sample has about 210,000 clones; 65% to 90% occur once, and the top ten carry about 9.8%. CDR3 length: 13 amino acids. The germline V gene encodes CDR1 MNHEY and CDR2 SVGAGI. V lost 5 bases, J lost 8 bases, and 5 bases stayed unmatched. The specimen was PBMCs or T cells enriched from blood (not recorded which). The rearrangement uses TRBV6-5 and TRBJ1-4; 7 bases fit TRBD1. The TCR comes from a woman in her fifties or sixties with acute COVID-19. The CDR3 region is CASSRQGSEKLFF. CDR3 sequence (DNA): TGTGCCAGCAGTCGACAGGGTAGCGAAAAACTGTTTTTT.